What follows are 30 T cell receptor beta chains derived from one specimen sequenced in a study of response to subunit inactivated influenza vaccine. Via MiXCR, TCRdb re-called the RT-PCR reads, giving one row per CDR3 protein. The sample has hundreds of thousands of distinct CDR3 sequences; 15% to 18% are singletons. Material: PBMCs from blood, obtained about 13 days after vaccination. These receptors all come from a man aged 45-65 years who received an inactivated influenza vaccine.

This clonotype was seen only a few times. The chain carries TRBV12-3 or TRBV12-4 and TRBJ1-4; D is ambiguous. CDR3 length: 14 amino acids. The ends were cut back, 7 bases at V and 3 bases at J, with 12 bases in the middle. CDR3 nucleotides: TGTGCCAGCAAAAGAGGAAGGGCTAATGAAAAACTGTTTTTT. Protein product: CASKRGRANEKLFF.

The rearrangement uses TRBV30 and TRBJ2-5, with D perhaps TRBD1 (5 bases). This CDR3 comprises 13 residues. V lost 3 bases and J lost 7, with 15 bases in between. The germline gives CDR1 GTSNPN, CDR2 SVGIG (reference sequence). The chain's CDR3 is CAWRVASQGTQYF. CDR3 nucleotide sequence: TGTGCCTGGAGAGTTGCGTCCCAGGGGACCCAGTACTTC.

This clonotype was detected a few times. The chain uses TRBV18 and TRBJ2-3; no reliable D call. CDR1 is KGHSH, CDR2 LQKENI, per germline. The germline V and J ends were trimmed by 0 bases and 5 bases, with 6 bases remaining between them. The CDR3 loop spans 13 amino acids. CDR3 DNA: TGTGCCAGCTCACCACCGGCGAGAGATACGCAGTATTTT. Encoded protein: CASSPPARDTQYF.

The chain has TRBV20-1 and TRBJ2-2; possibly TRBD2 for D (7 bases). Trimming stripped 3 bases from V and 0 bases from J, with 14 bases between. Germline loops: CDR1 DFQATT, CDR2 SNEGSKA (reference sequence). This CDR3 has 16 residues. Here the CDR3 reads CSARRGGGANTGELFF. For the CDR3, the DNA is TGCAGTGCTAGGCGGGGAGGGGGAGCGAACACCGGGGAGCTGTTTTTT.

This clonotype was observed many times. The CDR3 DNA follows: TGTGCCAGCAGTTTATTGGCAACTAATGAAAAACTGTTTTTT. Protein: CASSLLATNEKLFF. The chain has TRBV12-3 or TRBV12-4 and TRBJ1-4; D call uncertain. This CDR3 is 14 amino acids long. Trimming took 2 bases from V and 0 from J, leaving 4 bases between them.

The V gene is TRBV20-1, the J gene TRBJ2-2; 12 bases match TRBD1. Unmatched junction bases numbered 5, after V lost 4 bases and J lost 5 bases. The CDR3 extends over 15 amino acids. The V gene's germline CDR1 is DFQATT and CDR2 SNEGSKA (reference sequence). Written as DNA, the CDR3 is TGCAGTGCTACCGGGACAGGGGGCTGGACCGGGGAGCTGTTTTTT. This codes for CSATGTGGWTGELFF.

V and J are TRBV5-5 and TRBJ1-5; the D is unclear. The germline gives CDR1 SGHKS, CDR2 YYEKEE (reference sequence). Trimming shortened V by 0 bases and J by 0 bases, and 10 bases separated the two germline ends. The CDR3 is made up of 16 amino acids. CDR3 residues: CASSLAGGYSNQPQHF. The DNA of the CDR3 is TGTGCCAGCAGCTTGGCTGGAGGTTATAGCAATCAGCCCCAGCATTTT.

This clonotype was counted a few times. CDR3 sequence: CASSTSGRVNEQFF. CDR3 coding DNA: TGTGCCAGCAGCACTAGCGGGAGGGTTAATGAGCAGTTCTTC. This rearrangement joins TRBV12-3 or TRBV12-4 to TRBJ2-1, with 13 positions matching TRBD2. The trim removed 6 bases at V and 7 bases at J, leaving 3 bases unmatched. CDR3 length equals 14 residues.

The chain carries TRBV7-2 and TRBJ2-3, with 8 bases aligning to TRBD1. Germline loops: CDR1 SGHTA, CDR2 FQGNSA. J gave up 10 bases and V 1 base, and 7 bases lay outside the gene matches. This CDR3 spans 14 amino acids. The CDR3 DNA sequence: TGTGCCAGCAGCTTAGGTACAGGGGGGACCCCGCAGTATTTT. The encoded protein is CASSLGTGGTPQYF.

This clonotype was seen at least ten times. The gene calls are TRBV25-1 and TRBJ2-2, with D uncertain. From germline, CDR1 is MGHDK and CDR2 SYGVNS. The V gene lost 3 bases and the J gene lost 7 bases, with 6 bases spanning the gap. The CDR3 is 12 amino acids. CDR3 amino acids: CASSERYGELFF. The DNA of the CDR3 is TGTGCCAGCAGTGAGCGTTACGGGGAGCTGTTTTTT.

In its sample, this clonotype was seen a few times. The CDR3: CASSFGRGETQYF. The CDR3 DNA sequence: TGTGCCAGCAGCTTTGGGAGAGGCGAGACCCAGTACTTC. The rearrangement uses TRBV7-2 and TRBJ2-5, with TRBD2 as a possible D gene (5 bases). The germline V gene has CDR1 SGHTA and CDR2 FQGNSA. Trimming removed 3 bases from V and 5 bases from J, with 10 bases in between. The CDR3 runs 13 residues.

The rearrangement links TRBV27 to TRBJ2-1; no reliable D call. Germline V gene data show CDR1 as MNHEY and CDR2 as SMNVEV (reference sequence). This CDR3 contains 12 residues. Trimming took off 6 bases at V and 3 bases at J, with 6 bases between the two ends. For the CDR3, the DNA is TGTGCCAGCAGATCGGACTACAATGAGCAGTTCTTC. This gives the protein CASRSDYNEQFF.

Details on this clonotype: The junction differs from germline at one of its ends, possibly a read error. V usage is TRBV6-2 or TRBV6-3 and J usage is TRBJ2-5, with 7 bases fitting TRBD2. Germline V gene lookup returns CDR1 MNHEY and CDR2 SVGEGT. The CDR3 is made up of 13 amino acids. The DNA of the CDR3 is TGTGCCAGCTCAAACGGCGGGAGAGAGACCCAGTCCTTC. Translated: CASSNGGRETQSF.

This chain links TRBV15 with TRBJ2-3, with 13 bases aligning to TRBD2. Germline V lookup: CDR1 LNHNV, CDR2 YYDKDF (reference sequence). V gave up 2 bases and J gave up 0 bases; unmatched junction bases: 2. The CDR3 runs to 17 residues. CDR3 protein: CATSRRGLAGSTDTQYF. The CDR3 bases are TGTGCCACCAGCAGACGGGGACTAGCGGGGAGCACAGATACGCAGTATTTT.

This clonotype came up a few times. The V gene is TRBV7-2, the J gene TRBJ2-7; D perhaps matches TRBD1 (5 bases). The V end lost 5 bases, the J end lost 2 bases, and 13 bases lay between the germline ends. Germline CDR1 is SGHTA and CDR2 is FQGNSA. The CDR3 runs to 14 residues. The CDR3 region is CASSATVGTYEQYF. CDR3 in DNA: TGTGCCAGCAGCGCGACAGTTGGGACCTACGAGCAGTACTTC.

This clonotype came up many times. The chain's CDR3 is CASSVGGGYNEQFF. CDR3 bases: TGTGCCAGCAGCGTTGGAGGGGGCTACAATGAGCAGTTCTTC. The J gene is TRBJ2-1, the V gene TRBV9, with D tentatively TRBD1 or TRBD2 (6 bases each). This CDR3 is built from 14 residues. Trimming stripped 2 bases from V and 3 bases from J, with 9 bases between. The germline CDR1 and CDR2 sequences are SGDLS and YYNGEE.

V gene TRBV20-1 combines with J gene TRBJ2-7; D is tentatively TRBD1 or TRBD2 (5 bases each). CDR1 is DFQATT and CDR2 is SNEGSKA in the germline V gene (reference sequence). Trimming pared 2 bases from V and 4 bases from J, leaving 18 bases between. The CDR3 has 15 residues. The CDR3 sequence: CSARSSRTQLYEQYF. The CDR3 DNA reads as TGCAGTGCTAGATCTAGCAGGACACAACTTTACGAGCAGTACTTC.

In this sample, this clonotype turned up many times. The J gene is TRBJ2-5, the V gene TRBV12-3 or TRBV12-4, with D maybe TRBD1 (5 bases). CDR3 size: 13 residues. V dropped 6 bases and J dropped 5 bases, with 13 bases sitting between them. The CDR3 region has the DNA TGTGCCAGCAGGCCCCAGGGTGTGGAGACCCAGTACTTC. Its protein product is CASRPQGVETQYF.

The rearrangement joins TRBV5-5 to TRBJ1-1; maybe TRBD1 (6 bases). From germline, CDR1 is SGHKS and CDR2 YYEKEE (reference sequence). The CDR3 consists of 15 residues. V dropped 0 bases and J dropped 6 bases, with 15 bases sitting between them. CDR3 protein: CASSLVGGARSEAFF. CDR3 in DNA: TGTGCCAGCAGCTTGGTTGGGGGGGCGCGGTCTGAAGCTTTCTTT.

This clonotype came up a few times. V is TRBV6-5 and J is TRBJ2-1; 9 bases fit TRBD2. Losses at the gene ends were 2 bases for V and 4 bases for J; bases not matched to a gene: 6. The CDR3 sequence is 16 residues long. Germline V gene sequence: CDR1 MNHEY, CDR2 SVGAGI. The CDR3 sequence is CASSYRTLAGYNEQFF. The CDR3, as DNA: TGTGCCAGCAGTTACCGCACCCTAGCGGGATACAATGAGCAGTTCTTC.

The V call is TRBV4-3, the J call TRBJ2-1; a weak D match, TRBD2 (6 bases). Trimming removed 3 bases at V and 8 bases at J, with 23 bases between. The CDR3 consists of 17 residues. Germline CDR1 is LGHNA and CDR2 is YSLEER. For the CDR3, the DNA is TGCGCCAGCAGCCACCTCAGTTCTGGAGGGCCTCCTTATGAGCAGTTCTTC. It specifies CASSHLSSGGPPYEQFF.

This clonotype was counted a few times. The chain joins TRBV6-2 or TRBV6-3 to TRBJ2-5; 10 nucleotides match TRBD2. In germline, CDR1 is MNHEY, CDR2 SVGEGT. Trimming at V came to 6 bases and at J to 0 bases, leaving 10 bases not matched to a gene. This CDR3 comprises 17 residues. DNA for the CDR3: TGTGCCAGCAGACCCCTCATGACTAGCGGGTACCAAGAGACCCAGTACTTC. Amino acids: CASRPLMTSGYQETQYF.

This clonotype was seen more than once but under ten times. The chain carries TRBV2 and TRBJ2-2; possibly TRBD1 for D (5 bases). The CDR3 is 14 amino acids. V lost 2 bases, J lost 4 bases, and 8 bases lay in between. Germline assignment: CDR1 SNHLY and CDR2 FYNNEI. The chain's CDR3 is CASSEKRGTGELFF. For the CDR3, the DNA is TGTGCCAGCAGTGAAAAAAGGGGCACCGGGGAGCTGTTTTTT. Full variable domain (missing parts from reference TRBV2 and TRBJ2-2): EPEVTQTPSHQVTQMGQEVILRCVPISNHLYFYWYRQILGQKVEFLVSFYNNEISEKSEIFDDQFSVERPDGSNFTLKIRSTKLEDSAMYFCASSEKRGTGELFFGEGSRLTVL.

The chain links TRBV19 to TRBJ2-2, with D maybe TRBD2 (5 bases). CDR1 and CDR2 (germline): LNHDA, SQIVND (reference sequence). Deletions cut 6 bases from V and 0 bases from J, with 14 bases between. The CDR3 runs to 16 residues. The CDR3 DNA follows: TGTGCCAGTAGCAAGGGAGTTATCGCGAACACCGGGGAGCTGTTTTTT. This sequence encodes CASSKGVIANTGELFF.

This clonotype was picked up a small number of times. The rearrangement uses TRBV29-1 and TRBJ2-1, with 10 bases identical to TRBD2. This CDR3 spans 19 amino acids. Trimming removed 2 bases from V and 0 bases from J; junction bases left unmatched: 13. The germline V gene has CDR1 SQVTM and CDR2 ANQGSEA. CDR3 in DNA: TGCAGCGTTGAATTATTGACTAGCGGGCAAGGGGTCTCCTACAATGAGCAGTTCTTC. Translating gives CSVELLTSGQGVSYNEQFF.

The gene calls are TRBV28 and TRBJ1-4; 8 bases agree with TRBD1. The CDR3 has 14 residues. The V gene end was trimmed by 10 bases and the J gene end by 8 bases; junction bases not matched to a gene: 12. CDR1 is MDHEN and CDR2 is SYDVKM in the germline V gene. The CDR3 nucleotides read TGTGCCATCAACTCTCAGGGGGCTGGAGAAAAACTGTTTTTT. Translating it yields CAINSQGAGEKLFF.

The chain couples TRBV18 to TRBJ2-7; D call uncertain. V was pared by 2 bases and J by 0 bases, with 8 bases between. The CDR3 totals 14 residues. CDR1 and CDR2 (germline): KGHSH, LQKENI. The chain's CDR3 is CASSPVQVSYEQYF. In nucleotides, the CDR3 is TGTGCCAGCTCACCAGTTCAGGTCTCCTACGAGCAGTACTTC.

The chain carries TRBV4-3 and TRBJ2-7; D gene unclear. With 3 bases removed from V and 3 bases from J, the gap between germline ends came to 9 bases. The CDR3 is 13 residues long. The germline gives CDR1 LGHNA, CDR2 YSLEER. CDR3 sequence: CASSHTKGYEQYF. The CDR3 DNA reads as TGCGCCAGCAGCCACACGAAAGGCTACGAGCAGTACTTC.

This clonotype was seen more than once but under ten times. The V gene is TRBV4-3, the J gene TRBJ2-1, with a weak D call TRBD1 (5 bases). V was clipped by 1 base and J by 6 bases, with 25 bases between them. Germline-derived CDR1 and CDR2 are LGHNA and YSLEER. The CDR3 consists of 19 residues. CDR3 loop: CASSQVVALGARPLNEQFF. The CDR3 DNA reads TGCGCCAGCAGCCAAGTGGTTGCGTTAGGGGCTAGACCTCTCAATGAGCAGTTCTTC.

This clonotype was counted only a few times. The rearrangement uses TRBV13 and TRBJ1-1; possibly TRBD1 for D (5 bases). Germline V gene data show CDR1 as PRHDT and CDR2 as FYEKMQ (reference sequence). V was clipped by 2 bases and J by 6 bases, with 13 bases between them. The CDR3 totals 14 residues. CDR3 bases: TGTGCCAGCAGCTTACGAGGAGGGGTAGCTGAAGCTTTCTTT. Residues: CASSLRGGVAEAFF.